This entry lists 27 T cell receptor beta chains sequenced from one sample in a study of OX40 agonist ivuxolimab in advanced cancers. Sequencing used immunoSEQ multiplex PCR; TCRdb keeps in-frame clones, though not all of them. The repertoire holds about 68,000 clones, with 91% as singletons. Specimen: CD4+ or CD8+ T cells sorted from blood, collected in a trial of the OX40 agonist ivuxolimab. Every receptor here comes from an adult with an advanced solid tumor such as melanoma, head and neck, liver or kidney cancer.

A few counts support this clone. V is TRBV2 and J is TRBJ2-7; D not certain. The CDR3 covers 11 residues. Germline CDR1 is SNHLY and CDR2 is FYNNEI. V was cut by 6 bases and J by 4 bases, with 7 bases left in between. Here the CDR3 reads CASSLGYEQYF. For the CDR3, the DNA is TGTGCCAGCAGCCTAGGGTACGAGCAGTACTTC.

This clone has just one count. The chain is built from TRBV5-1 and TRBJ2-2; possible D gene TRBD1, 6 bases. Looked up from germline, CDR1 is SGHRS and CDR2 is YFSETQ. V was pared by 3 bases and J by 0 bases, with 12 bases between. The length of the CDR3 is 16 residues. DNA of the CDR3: TGCGCCAGCAGCTCCATACAGGGTCCGAACACCGGGGAGCTGTTTTTT. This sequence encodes CASSSIQGPNTGELFF.

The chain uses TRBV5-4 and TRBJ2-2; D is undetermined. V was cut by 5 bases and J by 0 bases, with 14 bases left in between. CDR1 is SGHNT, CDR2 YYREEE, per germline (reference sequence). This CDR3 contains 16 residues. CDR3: CASRVDPGSNTGELFF. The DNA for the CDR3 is TGTGCCAGCAGAGTAGACCCAGGATCGAACACCGGGGAGCTGTTTTTT.

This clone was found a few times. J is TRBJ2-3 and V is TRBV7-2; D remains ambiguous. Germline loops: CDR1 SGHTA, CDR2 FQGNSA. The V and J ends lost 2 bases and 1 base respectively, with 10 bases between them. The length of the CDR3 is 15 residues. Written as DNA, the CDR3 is TGTGCCAGCAGCTTAATGAACAGCCGCACAGATACGCAGTATTTT. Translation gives CASSLMNSRTDTQYF.

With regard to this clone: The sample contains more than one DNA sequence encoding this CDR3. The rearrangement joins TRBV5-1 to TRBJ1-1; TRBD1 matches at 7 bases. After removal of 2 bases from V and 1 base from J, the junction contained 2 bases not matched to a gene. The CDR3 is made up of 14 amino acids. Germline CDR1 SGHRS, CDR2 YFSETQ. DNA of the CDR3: TGCGCCAGCAGCTTCGGGACAGAGAACACTGAAGCTTTCTTT. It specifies CASSFGTENTEAFF.

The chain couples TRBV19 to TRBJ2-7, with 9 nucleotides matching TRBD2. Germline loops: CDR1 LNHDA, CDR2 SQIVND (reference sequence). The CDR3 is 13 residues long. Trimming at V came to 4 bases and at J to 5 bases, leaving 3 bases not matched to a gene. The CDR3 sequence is CASSSGRGNEQYF. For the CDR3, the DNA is TGTGCCAGTAGTAGCGGGAGGGGCAACGAGCAGTACTTC.

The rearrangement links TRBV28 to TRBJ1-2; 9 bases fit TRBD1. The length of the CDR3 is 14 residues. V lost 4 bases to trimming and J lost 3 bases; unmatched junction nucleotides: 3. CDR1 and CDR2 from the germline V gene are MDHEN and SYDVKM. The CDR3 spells CASSSRTGDYGYTF. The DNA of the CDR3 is TGTGCCAGCAGTTCTAGGACAGGGGACTATGGCTACACCTTC.

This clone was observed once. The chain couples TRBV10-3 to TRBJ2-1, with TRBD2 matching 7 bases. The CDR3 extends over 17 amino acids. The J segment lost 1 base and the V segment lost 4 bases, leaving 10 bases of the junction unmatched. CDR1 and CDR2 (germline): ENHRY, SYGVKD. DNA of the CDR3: TGTGCCATCAGTGGAGAGGAGGGAGCGGGATCCTACAATGAGCAGTTCTTC. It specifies CAISGEEGAGSYNEQFF.

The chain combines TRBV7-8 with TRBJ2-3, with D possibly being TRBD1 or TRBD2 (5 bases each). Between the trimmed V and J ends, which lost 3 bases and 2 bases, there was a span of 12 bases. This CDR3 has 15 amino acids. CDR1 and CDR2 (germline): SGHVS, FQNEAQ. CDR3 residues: CASSFGTHTTDTQYF. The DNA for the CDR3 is TGTGCCAGCAGCTTCGGGACCCACACCACAGATACGCAGTATTTT.

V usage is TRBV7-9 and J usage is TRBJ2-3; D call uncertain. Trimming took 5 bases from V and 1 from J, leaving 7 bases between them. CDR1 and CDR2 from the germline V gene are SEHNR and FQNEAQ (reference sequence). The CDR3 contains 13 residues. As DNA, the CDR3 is TGTGCCAGCAGCGTAACAGGCACAGATACGCAGTATTTT. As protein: CASSVTGTDTQYF. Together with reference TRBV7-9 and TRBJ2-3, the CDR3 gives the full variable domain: DTGVSQNPRHKITKRGQNVTFRCDPISEHNRLYWYRQTLGQGPEFLTYFQNEAQLEKSRLLSDRFSAERPKGSFSTLEIQRTEQGDSAMYLCASSVTGTDTQYFGPGTRLTVL.

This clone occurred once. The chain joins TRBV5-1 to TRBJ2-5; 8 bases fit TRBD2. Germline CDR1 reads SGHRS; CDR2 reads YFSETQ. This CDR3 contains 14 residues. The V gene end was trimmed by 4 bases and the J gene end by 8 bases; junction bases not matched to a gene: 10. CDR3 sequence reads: CASSISGVDRTQYF. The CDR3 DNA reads TGCGCCAGCAGCATTAGCGGGGTAGATCGAACCCAGTACTTC. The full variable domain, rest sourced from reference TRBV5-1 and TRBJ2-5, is KAGVTQTPRYLIKTRGQQVTLSCSPISGHRSVSWYQQTPGQGLQFLFEYFSETQRNKGNFPGRFSGRQFSNSRSEMNVSTLELGDSALYLCASSISGVDRTQYFGPGTRLLVL.

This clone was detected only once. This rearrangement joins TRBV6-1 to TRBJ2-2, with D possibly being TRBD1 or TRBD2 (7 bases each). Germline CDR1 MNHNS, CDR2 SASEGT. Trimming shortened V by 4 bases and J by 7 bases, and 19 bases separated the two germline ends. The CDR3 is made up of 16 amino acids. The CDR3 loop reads CASSVYLAGGGGELFF. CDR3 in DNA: TGTGCCAGCAGTGTATACCTGGCAGGGGGGGGCGGGGAGCTGTTTTTT.

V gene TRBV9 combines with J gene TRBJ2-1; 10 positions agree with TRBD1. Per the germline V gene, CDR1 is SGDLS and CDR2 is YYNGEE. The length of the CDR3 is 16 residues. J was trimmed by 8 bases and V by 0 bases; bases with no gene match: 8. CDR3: CASSVGGTGDLDEQFF. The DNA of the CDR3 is TGTGCCAGCAGCGTAGGGGGGACAGGGGACCTCGATGAGCAGTTCTTC.

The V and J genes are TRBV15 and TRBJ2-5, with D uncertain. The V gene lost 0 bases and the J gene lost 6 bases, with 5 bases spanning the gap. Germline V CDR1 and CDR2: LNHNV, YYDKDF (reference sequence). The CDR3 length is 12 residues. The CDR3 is CATSRDFKTQYF. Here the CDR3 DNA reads TGTGCCACCAGCAGAGATTTTAAGACCCAGTACTTC.

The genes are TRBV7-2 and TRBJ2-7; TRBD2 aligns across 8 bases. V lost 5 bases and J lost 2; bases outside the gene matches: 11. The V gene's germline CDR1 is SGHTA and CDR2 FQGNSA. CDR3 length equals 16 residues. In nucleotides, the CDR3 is TGTGCCAGCAGCGCTCAGAGGACGGGGGGGACCTACGAGCAGTACTTC. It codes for CASSAQRTGGTYEQYF.

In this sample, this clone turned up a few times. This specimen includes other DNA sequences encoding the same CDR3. The CDR3 spells CASRRTSGRTYNEQFF. The CDR3 coding sequence is TGTGCCAGCAGAAGGACTAGCGGGAGAACTTACAATGAGCAGTTCTTC. The rearrangement links TRBV11-2 to TRBJ2-1, with 13 nucleotides matching TRBD2. Trimming cost V 6 bases and J 4 bases; bases outside gene matches: 6. The V gene's germline CDR1 is SGHAT and CDR2 FQNNGV. This CDR3 spans 16 amino acids.

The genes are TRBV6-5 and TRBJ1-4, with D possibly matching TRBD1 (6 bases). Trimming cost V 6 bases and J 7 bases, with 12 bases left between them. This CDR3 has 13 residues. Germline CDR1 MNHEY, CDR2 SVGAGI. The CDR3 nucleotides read TGTGCCAGCAGCACCGGGACAAGTGAAAAACTGTTTTTT. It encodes CASSTGTSEKLFF.

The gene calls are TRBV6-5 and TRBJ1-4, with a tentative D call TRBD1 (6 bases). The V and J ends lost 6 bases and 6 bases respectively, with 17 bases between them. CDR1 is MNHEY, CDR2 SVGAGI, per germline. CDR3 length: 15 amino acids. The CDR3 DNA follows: TGTGCCAGCAGGACTGGACAGCCGCGCGATGAAAAACTGTTTTTT. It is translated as CASRTGQPRDEKLFF.

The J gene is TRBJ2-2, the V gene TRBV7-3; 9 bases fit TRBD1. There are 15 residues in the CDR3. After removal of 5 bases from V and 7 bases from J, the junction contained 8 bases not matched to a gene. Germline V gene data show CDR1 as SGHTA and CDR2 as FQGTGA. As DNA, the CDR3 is TGTGCCAGCAGCGCGTACAGGGGGCTCGGCGGGGAGCTGTTTTTT. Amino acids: CASSAYRGLGGELFF. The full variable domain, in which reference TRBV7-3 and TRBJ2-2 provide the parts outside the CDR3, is GAGVSQTPSNKVTEKGKYVELRCDPISGHTALYWYRQSLGQGPEFLIYFQGTGAADDSGLPNDRFFAVRPEGSVSTLKIQRTERGDSAVYLCASSAYRGLGGELFFGEGSRLTVL.

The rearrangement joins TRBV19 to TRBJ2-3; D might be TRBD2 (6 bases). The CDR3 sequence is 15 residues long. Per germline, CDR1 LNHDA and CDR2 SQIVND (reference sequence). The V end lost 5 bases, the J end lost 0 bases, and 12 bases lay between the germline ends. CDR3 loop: CASSPFSGSTDTQYF. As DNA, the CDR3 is TGTGCCAGTAGTCCATTCAGCGGGAGCACAGATACGCAGTATTTT.

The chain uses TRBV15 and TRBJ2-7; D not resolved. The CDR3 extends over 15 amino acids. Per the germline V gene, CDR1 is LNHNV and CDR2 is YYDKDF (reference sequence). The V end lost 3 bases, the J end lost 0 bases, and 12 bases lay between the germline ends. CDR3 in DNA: TGTGCCACCAGCAGGCTTGTCGCACCCTCCTACGAGCAGTACTTC. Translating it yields CATSRLVAPSYEQYF.

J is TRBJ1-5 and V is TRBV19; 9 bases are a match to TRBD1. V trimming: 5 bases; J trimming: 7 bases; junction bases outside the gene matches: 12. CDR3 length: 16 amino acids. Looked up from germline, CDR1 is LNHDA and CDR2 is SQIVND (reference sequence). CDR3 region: CASSATWTGVRQPQHF. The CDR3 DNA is TGTGCCAGTAGTGCCACCTGGACAGGGGTTAGACAGCCCCAGCATTTT.

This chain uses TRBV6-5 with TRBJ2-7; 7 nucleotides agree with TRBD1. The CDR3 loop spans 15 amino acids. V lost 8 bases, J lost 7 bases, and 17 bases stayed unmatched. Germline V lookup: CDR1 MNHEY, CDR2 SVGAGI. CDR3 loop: CASGKRTGGPSEQYF. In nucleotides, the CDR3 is TGTGCCAGCGGGAAACGGACAGGTGGCCCAAGTGAGCAGTACTTC.

The CDR3 region has the DNA TGTGCCAGCAGCCGACAGGGTACCACCTACGAGCAGTACTTC. As protein: CASSRQGTTYEQYF. This rearrangement joins TRBV6-5 to TRBJ2-7; 7 nucleotides match TRBD1. Germline assignment: CDR1 MNHEY and CDR2 SVGAGI. The J segment lost 2 bases and the V segment lost 6 bases, leaving 7 bases of the junction unmatched. CDR3 length: 14 amino acids.

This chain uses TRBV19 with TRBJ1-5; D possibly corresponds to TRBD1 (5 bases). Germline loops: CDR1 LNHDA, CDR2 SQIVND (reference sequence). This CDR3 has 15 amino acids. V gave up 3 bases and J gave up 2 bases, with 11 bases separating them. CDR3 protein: CASSMRGEGNQPQHF. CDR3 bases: TGTGCCAGTAGTATGAGGGGAGAAGGCAATCAGCCCCAGCATTTT.

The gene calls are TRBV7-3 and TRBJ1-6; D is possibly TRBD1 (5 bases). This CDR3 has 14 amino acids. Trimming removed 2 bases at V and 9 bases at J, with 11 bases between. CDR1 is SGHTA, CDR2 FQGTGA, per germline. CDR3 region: CASSLGRGGSPLHF. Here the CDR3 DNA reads TGTGCCAGCAGCTTAGGCCGGGGGGGTTCACCCCTCCACTTT. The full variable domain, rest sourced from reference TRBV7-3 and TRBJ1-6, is GAGVSQTPSNKVTEKGKYVELRCDPISGHTALYWYRQSLGQGPEFLIYFQGTGAADDSGLPNDRFFAVRPEGSVSTLKIQRTERGDSAVYLCASSLGRGGSPLHFGNGTRLTVT.

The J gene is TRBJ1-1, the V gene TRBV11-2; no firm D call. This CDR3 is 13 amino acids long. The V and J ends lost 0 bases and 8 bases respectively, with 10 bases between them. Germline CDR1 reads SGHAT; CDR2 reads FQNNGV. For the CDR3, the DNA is TGTGCCAGCAGCTTAGATCTGGCGGTAGAAGCTTTCTTT. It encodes CASSLDLAVEAFF.